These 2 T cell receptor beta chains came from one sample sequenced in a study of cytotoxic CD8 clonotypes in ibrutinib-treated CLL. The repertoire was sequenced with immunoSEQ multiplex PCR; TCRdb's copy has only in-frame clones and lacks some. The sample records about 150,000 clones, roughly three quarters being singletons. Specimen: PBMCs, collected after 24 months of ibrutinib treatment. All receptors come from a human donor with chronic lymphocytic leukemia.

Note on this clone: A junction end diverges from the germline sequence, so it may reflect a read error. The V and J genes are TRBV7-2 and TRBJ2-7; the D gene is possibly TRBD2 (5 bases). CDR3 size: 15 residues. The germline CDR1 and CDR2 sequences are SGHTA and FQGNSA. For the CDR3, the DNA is TGTGCCAGCAGTTCTCTGGTGAACAGTGGCACAATCCGGACTTTC. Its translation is CASSSLVNSGTIRTF.

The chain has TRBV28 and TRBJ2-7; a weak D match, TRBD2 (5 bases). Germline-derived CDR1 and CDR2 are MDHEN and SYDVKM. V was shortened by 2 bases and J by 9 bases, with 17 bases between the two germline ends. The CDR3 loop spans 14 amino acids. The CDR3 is CASSLPGVLSLQYF. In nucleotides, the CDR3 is TGTGCCAGCAGTTTACCCGGGGTTCTAAGCTTGCAGTACTTC.